Listed here is a single T cell receptor beta chain. The sample comes from a study of blood T cell repertoires in COVID-19. Background on the study: Acute-phase and convalescent COVID-19 samples originated in the United States, Italy and Spain. PBMCs, B-cell-depleted T cells, or T cells provided the cDNA or gDNA that made up the material.

Original analysis: Reference gene primers were amplified, and this amplification served to estimate nucleated cell counts. TCRdb keeps only in-frame clones here, not all; method: immunoSEQ multiplex PCR. V, J and clone size are those of that table, while D and trimming were read from the DNA. The table lists over 50,000 clones, approximately 80% of them singletons. The germline V gene has CDR1 MDHEN and CDR2 SYDVKM. V lost 5 bases and J lost 5; bases outside the gene matches: 11. The CDR3 is 16 residues long. J is TRBJ2-3 and V is TRBV28, with TRBD1 identical over 9 bases. This TCR was recovered from a man aged 65 to 79 with acute or convalescent COVID-19. The source material was peripheral blood. The CDR3 sequence is CASSPPPGQGKDTQYF. CDR3 nucleotides: TGTGCCAGCAGTCCACCCCCGGGACAGGGAAAAGATACGCAGTATTTT.